The clone carrying this T cell receptor (beta chain) was seen once. This record belongs to a study of blood T cell repertoires in COVID-19. Background on the study: COVID-19 samples from acute and convalescent phases originated in the United States, Italy and Spain. T cells, B-cell-depleted T cells, or PBMCs provided the cDNA or gDNA that served as material.

Authors' analysis steps: Cell counts per sample came from amplifying reference gene primers. Data came from immunoSEQ multiplex PCR; TCRdb stores just in-frame clones and leaves some out. Clone size and V and J calls were adopted from that table, with D and trimming inferred from the DNA. There are about 300,000 clones in the sample; about nine tenths occur only once, and approximately 6.5% lies in the top ten. This CDR3 has 11 amino acids. Germline CDR1 SGHDT, CDR2 YYEEEE. Trimming took 3 bases from V and 9 from J, leaving 7 bases between them. The V call is TRBV5-6, the J call TRBJ2-1; D not resolved. This TCR derives from a woman aged 45-60 years with COVID-19, enrolled during active disease. Sequencing was carried out using peripheral blood. CDR3: CASSSRIEQFF. In DNA form, the CDR3 reads TGTGCCAGCAGCTCCCGTATTGAGCAGTTCTTC.